This TCR beta chain was sequenced in a study of blood T cell repertoires in COVID-19. On the study more broadly: Researchers got acute and convalescent COVID-19 samples from the United States, Italy and Spain. T cells, B-cell-depleted T cells, or PBMCs provided the cDNA or gDNA that served as material.

Germline assignment: CDR1 MDHEN and CDR2 SYDVKM. V dropped 4 bases and J dropped 3; count of bases not matched to a gene: 15. This CDR3 region has 18 residues. Data came from immunoSEQ multiplex PCR; TCRdb stores just in-frame clones and leaves some out. The sample has some 250,000 clones; roughly 86% are singletons. The V and J genes are TRBV28 and TRBJ1-2; 9 nucleotides agree with TRBD1. Sequenced material: peripheral blood. The sequence came from a woman aged 55-69 years with COVID-19, enrolled during active disease. The CDR3 here is CASSSNGQGRLFDYGYTF. The DNA for the CDR3 is TGTGCCAGCAGTTCTAACGGACAGGGGAGGTTATTCGACTATGGCTACACCTTC.